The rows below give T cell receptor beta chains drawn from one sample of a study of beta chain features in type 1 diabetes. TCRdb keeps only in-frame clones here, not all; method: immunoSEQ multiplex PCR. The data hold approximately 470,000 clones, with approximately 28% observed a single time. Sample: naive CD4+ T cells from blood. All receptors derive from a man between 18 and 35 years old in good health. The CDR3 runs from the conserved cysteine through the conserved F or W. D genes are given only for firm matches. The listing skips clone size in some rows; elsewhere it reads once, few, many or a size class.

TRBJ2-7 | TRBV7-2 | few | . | CASSGTFYEQYF | TGTGCCAGCAGCGGGACCTTCTACGAGCAGTACTTC
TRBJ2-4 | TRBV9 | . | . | CASTTGTLAKNIQYF | TGTGCCAGCACTACAGGGACCCTAGCCAAAAACATTCAGTACTTC
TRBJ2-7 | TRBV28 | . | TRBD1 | CASSATGEYEQYF | TGTGCCAGCAGTGCTACAGGGGAATACGAGCAGTACTTC
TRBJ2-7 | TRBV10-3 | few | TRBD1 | CAISAAGTGAYEQYF | TGTGCCATCAGTGCTGCCGGGACAGGGGCCTACGAGCAGTACTTC
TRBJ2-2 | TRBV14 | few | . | CASSRRAAGELFF | TGTGCCAGCAGTCGGCGGGCTGCCGGGGAGCTGTTTTTT
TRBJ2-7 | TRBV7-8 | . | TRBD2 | CASSPSGRPYEQYF | TGTGCCAGCAGCCCTAGCGGGAGGCCCTACGAGCAGTACTTC
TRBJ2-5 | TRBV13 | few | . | CASSLGQAWETQYF | TGTGCCAGCAGCTTGGGCCAGGCCTGGGAGACCCAGTACTTC
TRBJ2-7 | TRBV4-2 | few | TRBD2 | CASSQTSGPYEQYF | TGTGCCAGCAGCCAGACTAGCGGACCCTACGAGCAGTACTTC
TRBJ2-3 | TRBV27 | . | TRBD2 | CASRYSGISTDTQYF | TGTGCCAGCAGATATAGCGGGATTAGCACAGATACGCAGTATTTT
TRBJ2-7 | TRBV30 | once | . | CAWSGIGTKLYEQYF | TGTGCCTGGAGTGGGATAGGGACAAAACTCTACGAGCAGTACTTC
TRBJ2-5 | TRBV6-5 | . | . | CASSYSGVQETQYF | TGTGCCAGCAGTTACTCGGGAGTCCAAGAGACCCAGTACTTC
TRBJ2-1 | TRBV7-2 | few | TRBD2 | CASSSRGSGRALIEQFF | TGTGCCAGCAGCTCCCGGGGTAGCGGGAGGGCCTTAATTGAGCAGTTCTTC
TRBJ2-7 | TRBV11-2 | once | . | CASSFGPYEQYF | TGTGCCAGCAGCTTCGGGCCCTACGAGCAGTACTTC
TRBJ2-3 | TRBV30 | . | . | CAWSAAGWDTQYF | TGTGCCTGGAGTGCGGCAGGGTGGGATACGCAGTATTTT
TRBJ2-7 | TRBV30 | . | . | CAWSRDIVYEQYF | TGTGCCTGGAGCCGGGACATAGTCTACGAGCAGTACTTC
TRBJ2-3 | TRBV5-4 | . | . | CASSFRQFTDTQYF | TGTGCCAGCAGCTTTAGACAGTTCACAGATACGCAGTATTTT
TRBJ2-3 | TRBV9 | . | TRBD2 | CASSQREWRTDTQYF | TGTGCCAGCAGCCAGCGGGAGTGGCGCACAGATACGCAGTATTTT
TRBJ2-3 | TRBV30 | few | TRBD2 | CAWSVLAEVGQYF | TGTGCCTGGAGTGTTCTAGCGGAGGTGGGGCAGTATTTT
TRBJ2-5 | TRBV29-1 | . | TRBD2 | CSAGSGSKETQYF | TGCAGCGCCGGTAGCGGGAGTAAAGAGACCCAGTACTTC
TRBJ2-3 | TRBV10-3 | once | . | CAISEWDERDTQYF | TGTGCCATCAGTGAGTGGGATGAGAGAGATACGCAGTATTTT
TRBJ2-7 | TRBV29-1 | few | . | CSVAEPYEQYF | TGCAGCGTTGCGGAGCCCTACGAGCAGTACTTC
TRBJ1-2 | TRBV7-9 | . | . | CASSSRTGHAGYTF | TGTGCCAGCAGCTCCCGGACGGGTCACGCTGGCTACACCTTC
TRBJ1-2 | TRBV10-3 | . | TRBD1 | CAIRRTGQGDYGYTF | TGTGCCATCAGGCGAACCGGACAGGGCGACTATGGCTACACCTTC
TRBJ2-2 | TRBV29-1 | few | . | CSVSGNTGELFF | TGCAGCGTTTCCGGGAACACCGGGGAGCTGTTTTTT
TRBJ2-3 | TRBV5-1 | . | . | CASSLEGPGTDTQYF | TGCGCCAGCAGCTTGGAGGGACCGGGAACAGATACGCAGTATTTT
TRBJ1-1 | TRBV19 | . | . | CASSTLDPADTEAFF | TGTGCCAGTAGTACTTTGGACCCAGCGGACACTGAAGCTTTCTTT
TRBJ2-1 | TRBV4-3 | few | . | CASSPDTRGLEQFF | TGCGCCAGCAGCCCCGACACCAGGGGCCTTGAGCAGTTCTTC
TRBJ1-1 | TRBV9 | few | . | CASSVGTDNTEAFF | TGTGCCAGCAGCGTAGGGACGGACAACACTGAAGCTTTCTTT
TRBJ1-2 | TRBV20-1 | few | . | CSAGGVRGYTF | TGCAGTGCTGGTGGGGTTCGTGGCTACACCTTC
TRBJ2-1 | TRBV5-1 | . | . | CASSLVVAEYNEQFF | TGCGCCAGCAGCTTGGTGGTAGCGGAGTACAATGAGCAGTTCTTC
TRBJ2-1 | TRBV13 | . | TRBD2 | CASSQEGLAGFRSYNEQFF | TGTGCCAGCAGCCAAGAGGGACTAGCGGGGTTTCGGTCCTACAATGAGCAGTTCTTC
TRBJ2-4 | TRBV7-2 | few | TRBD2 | CASSLGLAGNIQYF | TGTGCCAGCAGCTTAGGACTAGCTGGGAACATTCAGTACTTC
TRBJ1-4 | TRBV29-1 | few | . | CSVETGGEKLFF | TGCAGCGTTGAAACGGGTGGCGAAAAACTGTTTTTT
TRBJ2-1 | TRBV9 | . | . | CASSVASGVGHNEQFF | TGTGCCAGCAGCGTAGCCTCGGGAGTGGGGCACAATGAGCAGTTCTTC
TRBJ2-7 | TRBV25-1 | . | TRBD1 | CASSELGDSYEQYF | TGTGCCAGCAGTGAATTAGGGGACAGCTACGAGCAGTACTTC
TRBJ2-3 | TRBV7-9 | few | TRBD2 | CASSHASGTDTQYF | TGTGCCAGCAGCCACGCTAGCGGGACAGATACGCAGTATTTT
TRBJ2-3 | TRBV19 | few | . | CASSEGGTDTQYF | TGTGCCAGTAGTGAGGGCGGCACAGATACGCAGTATTTT
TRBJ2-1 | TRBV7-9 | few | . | CASSFFSGNEQFF | TGTGCCAGCAGCTTCTTTAGCGGCAATGAGCAGTTCTTC
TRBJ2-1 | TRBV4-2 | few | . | CASSQELAREQFF | TGTGCCAGCAGCCAAGAACTAGCCCGAGAGCAGTTCTTC
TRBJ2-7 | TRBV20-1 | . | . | CSARTHYEQYF | TGCAGTGCCAGAACCCACTACGAGCAGTACTTC
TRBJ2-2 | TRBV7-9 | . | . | CASSGRDPDTGELFF | TGTGCCAGCAGCGGCCGGGACCCAGACACCGGGGAGCTGTTTTTT
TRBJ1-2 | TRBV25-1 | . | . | CASHQGSYGYTF | TGTGCCAGCCACCAGGGGTCCTATGGCTACACCTTC
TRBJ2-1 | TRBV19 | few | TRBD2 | CASSPTSGRAYNEQFF | TGTGCCAGTAGCCCGACTAGCGGGAGGGCCTACAATGAGCAGTTCTTC
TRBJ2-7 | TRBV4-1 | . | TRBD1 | CASSRGQATYEQYF | TGCGCCAGCAGCCGGGGACAGGCAACCTACGAGCAGTACTTC
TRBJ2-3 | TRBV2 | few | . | CASSDRGGADTQYF | TGTGCCAGCAGTGACAGGGGAGGGGCAGATACGCAGTATTTT
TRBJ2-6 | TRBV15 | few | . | CATSRGWGTGANVLTF | TGTGCCACCAGCAGAGGATGGGGAACTGGGGCCAACGTCCTGACTTTC
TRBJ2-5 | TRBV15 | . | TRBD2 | CATSRDAGDGETQYF | TGTGCCACCAGCAGAGACGCGGGAGACGGAGAGACCCAGTACTTC
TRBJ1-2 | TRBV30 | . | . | CAWSKQARNYGYTF | TGTGCCTGGAGTAAGCAGGCTAGGAACTATGGCTACACCTTC
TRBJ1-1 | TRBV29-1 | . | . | CSVEMSGIEAFF | TGCAGCGTTGAAATGTCGGGTATTGAAGCTTTCTTT
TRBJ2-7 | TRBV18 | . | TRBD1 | CASSRDRSYEQYF | TGTGCCAGCTCACGGGACAGGAGCTACGAGCAGTACTTC
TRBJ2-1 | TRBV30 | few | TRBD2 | CAWSVYGRVYNEQFF | TGTGCCTGGAGTGTTTACGGGAGGGTGTACAATGAGCAGTTCTTC
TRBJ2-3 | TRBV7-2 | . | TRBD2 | CASSSRAGDTDTQYF | TGTGCCAGCAGCAGTCGTGCGGGAGACACAGATACGCAGTATTTT
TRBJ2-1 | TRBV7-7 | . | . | CASSQDRINEQFF | TGTGCCAGCAGCCAAGACAGAATCAATGAGCAGTTCTTC
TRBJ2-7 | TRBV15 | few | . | CATSRSPISDEQYF | TGTGCCACCAGCAGATCCCCCATAAGCGACGAGCAGTACTTC
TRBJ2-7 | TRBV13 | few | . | CASSKQREQYF | TGTGCCAGCAGCAAACAGCGCGAGCAGTACTTC
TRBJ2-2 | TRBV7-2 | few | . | CASSFGPSTGELFF | TGTGCCAGCAGCTTTGGGCCGAGCACCGGGGAGCTGTTTTTT
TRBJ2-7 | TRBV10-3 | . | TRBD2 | CAISPLAGVYEQYF | TGTGCCATCAGCCCACTAGCGGGAGTCTACGAGCAGTACTTC
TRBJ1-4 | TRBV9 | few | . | CASSPWTVNEKLFF | TGTGCCAGCAGCCCGTGGACGGTGAATGAAAAACTGTTTTTT
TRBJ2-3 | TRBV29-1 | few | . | CSLLHWGTDTQYF | TGCAGCCTATTGCATTGGGGCACAGATACGCAGTATTTT